These 2 T cell receptor beta chains were all obtained from the same sample, sequenced in a study of blood T cell repertoires in COVID-19. The data were produced by immunoSEQ multiplex PCR, yet TCRdb's version contains in-frame clones alone and is incomplete. The sample contains fewer than 200,000 clones, less than 85% of which appear only once. The specimen sequenced was peripheral blood. These receptors came from a woman in her sixties with COVID-19, enrolled during active disease.

V is TRBV9 and J is TRBJ1-1, with a possible D match to TRBD1 (5 bases). Looked up from germline, CDR1 is SGDLS and CDR2 is YYNGEE. Trimming stripped 1 base from V and 5 bases from J, with 15 bases between. CDR3 length: 15 amino acids. This chain's CDR3 is CASSVSTDPWTEAFF. The CDR3 region has the DNA TGTGCCAGCAGCGTATCGACAGATCCCTGGACTGAAGCTTTCTTT.

This chain connects TRBV7-2 to TRBJ2-5; 7 bases are a match to TRBD1. This CDR3 has 14 residues. Germline V gene sequence: CDR1 SGHTA, CDR2 FQGNSA. V shed 1 base and J 5 bases; nucleotides not matched to a gene: 4. The CDR3 loop is CASSLGTGRETQYF. The CDR3 DNA sequence: TGTGCCAGCAGCTTAGGGACAGGAAGGGAGACCCAGTACTTC.